A single sample gave rise to the 12 T cell receptor beta chains below, sequenced in a study of cytomegalovirus exposure and HLA in healthy donors. 60 Vbeta and 13 Jbeta primers were used in PCR. Profiled with immunoSEQ multiplex PCR; TCRdb holds only in-frame clones, not every one. This sample has tens of thousands of clones, with more than 60% found just once. What was sequenced was PBMCs. These TCRs come from a man in his forties or fifties in good health and CMV-seronegative.

This chain links TRBV29-1 with TRBJ1-4, with D maybe TRBD1 (5 bases). Deletions cut 6 bases from V and 7 bases from J, with 12 bases between. The CDR3 is made up of 12 amino acids. The germline gives CDR1 SQVTM, CDR2 ANQGSEA. CDR3 in DNA: TGCAGCGTCCGGGACTCTGTTGAAAAACTGTTTTTT. It codes for CSVRDSVEKLFF.

The chain recombines TRBV4-2 with TRBJ1-2; D is undetermined. This CDR3 is built from 14 residues. CDR1 and CDR2 (germline): LGHNA, YNFKEQ. V lost 1 base and J 8 bases, leaving 14 bases between the germline ends. CDR3 sequence: CASSQVSTSVGYTF. CDR3 sequence (DNA): TGTGCCAGCAGCCAAGTTAGTACCTCGGTAGGCTACACCTTC.

Only a few counts were recorded for this clone. V is TRBV6-1 and J is TRBJ1-5, with 9 bases matching TRBD1. The CDR3 contains 17 residues. Looked up from germline, CDR1 is MNHNS and CDR2 is SASEGT. J was trimmed by 2 bases and V by 4 bases; bases with no gene match: 9. CDR3 residues: CASSGLGTGRGNQPQHF. Here the CDR3 DNA reads TGTGCCAGCAGTGGTTTGGGGACAGGGCGCGGCAATCAGCCCCAGCATTTT.

This rearrangement joins TRBV7-9 to TRBJ2-7; 9 positions agree with TRBD1. The CDR3 is 15 amino acids. Germline V gives CDR1 SEHNR, CDR2 FQNEAQ (reference sequence). V trimming: 5 bases; J trimming: 7 bases; junction bases outside the gene matches: 12. CDR3 protein: CASSGKGQGFWEQYF. The CDR3 region has the DNA TGTGCCAGCAGCGGAAAGGGACAGGGTTTCTGGGAGCAGTACTTC.

Only one count was recorded for this clone. The chain combines TRBV5-1 with TRBJ2-7, with TRBD2 as a possible D gene (5 bases). The CDR3 runs to 13 residues. Trimming pared 3 bases from V and 4 bases from J, leaving 11 bases between. The V gene's germline CDR1 is SGHRS and CDR2 YFSETQ. CDR3 region: CASSSPGWYEQYF. CDR3 nucleotides: TGCGCCAGCAGCTCCCCGGGGTGGTACGAGCAGTACTTC. The variable domain in full, completed from reference TRBV5-1 and TRBJ2-7, reads KAGVTQTPRYLIKTRGQQVTLSCSPISGHRSVSWYQQTPGQGLQFLFEYFSETQRNKGNFPGRFSGRQFSNSRSEMNVSTLELGDSALYLCASSSPGWYEQYFGPGTRLTVT.

This clone was seen a few times. The chain joins TRBV10-3 to TRBJ1-3; D is undetermined. This CDR3 has 13 amino acids. V was pared by 6 bases and J by 1 base, with 7 bases between. Germline V gene lookup returns CDR1 ENHRY and CDR2 SYGVKD. The CDR3 reads CAISRDSGNTIYF. CDR3 nucleotide sequence: TGTGCCATCAGCCGCGATTCTGGAAACACCATATATTTT.

This clone was picked up many times. V and J are TRBV19 and TRBJ1-1; TRBD1 agrees at 7 bases. The CDR3 extends over 19 amino acids. V was clipped by 7 bases and J by 5 bases; unmatched bases: 25. Germline CDR1 LNHDA, CDR2 SQIVND (reference sequence). The CDR3 loop is CASNQRFLMTGRGRTEAFF. CDR3 DNA sequence: TGTGCCAGTAACCAAAGGTTTCTTATGACAGGGCGAGGGCGGACTGAAGCTTTCTTT.

For this clone: Other DNA sequences of this sample code for an identical CDR3. V and J are TRBV29-1 and TRBJ1-5, with 10 bases fitting TRBD1. The germline CDR1 and CDR2 sequences are SQVTM and ANQGSEA. The length of the CDR3 is 13 residues. The V and J ends lost 6 bases and 5 bases, in that order; junction bases with no gene match: 4. The CDR3 DNA reads as TGCAGCGTGGGACAGGGGAAGGATCAGCCCCAGCATTTT. Translation: CSVGQGKDQPQHF.

This chain uses TRBV5-1 with TRBJ1-5; D unresolved. CDR3 length: 16 residues. V lost 4 bases and J lost 3, with 17 bases in between. Germline V CDR1 and CDR2: SGHRS, YFSETQ. CDR3 DNA sequence: TGCGCCAGCAGCGAGGACGGGGTCTTTAACAATCAGCCCCAGCATTTT. Translating gives CASSEDGVFNNQPQHF.

V and J are TRBV28 and TRBJ2-7; TRBD2 agrees at 12 bases. V was clipped by 6 bases and J by 7 bases; unmatched bases: 10. Germline V CDR1 and CDR2: MDHEN, SYDVKM. The length of the CDR3 is 15 residues. CDR3 nucleotide sequence: TGTGCCAGCAGACCCACTAGCGGGGGGCCTGGGGAGCAGTACTTC. Amino acids: CASRPTSGGPGEQYF.

The chain uses TRBV7-3 and TRBJ1-2; 12 bases align to TRBD1. This CDR3 is 15 amino acids long. Unmatched junction bases numbered 5, after V lost 5 bases and J lost 4 bases. Germline loops: CDR1 SGHTA, CDR2 FQGTGA. The CDR3 DNA sequence: TGTGCCAGCAGCGGGACAGGGGGCTCTTTCTATGGCTACACCTTC. Residues: CASSGTGGSFYGYTF.

Comments on this clone: Relative to the germline gene, one junction end is altered; a read error may explain this. The chain combines TRBV7-7 with TRBJ2-1; D may be TRBD1 (5 bases). The CDR3 has 13 amino acids. Germline assignment: CDR1 SSHAT and CDR2 FNYEAQ (reference sequence). DNA of the CDR3: TGTGCTAGCAGCTTTTTTAGGGGTAGTGAGCAGTTCTTC. It specifies CASSFFRGSEQFF.